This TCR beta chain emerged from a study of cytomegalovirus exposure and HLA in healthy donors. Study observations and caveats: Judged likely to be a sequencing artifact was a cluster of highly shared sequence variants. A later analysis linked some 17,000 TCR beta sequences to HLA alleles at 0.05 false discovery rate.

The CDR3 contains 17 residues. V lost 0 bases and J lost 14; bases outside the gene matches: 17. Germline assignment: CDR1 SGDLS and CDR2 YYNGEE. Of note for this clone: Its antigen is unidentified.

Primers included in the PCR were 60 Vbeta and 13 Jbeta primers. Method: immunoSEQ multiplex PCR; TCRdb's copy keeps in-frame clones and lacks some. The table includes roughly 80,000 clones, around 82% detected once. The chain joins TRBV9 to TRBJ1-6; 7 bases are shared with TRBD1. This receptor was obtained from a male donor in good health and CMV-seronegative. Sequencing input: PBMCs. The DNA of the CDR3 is TGTGCCAGCAGCGTAGGATCTGGTCAGGACAGGAGCTGGTCCCTCCACTTT. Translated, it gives CASSVGSGQDRSWSLHF.